The clone carrying this TCR beta chain was picked up a small number of times. Authors' data handling: Reference gene primer amplification yielded estimated nucleated cell counts. Measured with immunoSEQ multiplex PCR; TCRdb has only the in-frame clones, and not every one. D and trimming come from the DNA, and the V and J calls and clone size come from that table. The sample consists of over 200,000 clones, roughly 89% of them appearing once. This record comes from a study of blood T cell repertoires in COVID-19. Study details: Nucleic acid was either cDNA or gDNA, and it came from T cells, B-cell-depleted T cells, or PBMCs.

J lost 4 bases, V lost 2 bases, and 9 bases had no gene match. Germline loops: CDR1 MGHRA, CDR2 YSYEKL. The CDR3 loop spans 18 amino acids. Sequenced material: PBMCs or T cells enriched from blood (not recorded which). The origin of this receptor is a man between 18 and 29 years old with acute COVID-19. V gene TRBV4-1 combines with J gene TRBJ1-5; TRBD1 aligns across 12 bases. CDR3 sequence (DNA): TGCGCCAGCAGCCAACTCATTCCGGGACAGGGGGCGAATCAGCCCCAGCATTTT. This translates into CASSQLIPGQGANQPQHF.